Following are 7 T cell receptor beta chains from one sample sequenced in a study of shared clonotypes between healthy human individuals. The repertoire was sequenced with immunoSEQ multiplex PCR; TCRdb's copy has only in-frame clones and lacks some. The sample lists some 2,500,000 clones, 80% to 95% occurring once. The source material was naive CD4+ T cells from PBMCs. Indicated subset: CD45RA+ positively selected. The origin of the receptors is a man aged 18 to 29 in good health. Some clones in this sample may be carry-over from other donors' samples.

V is TRBV6-4 and J is TRBJ2-7; D is perhaps TRBD1 (6 bases). Germline V gene lookup returns CDR1 MRHNA and CDR2 SNTAGT. V gave up 0 bases and J gave up 4 bases, with 13 bases separating them. There are 15 residues in the CDR3. The chain's CDR3 is CASSDSRDTQYEQYF. The CDR3 coding sequence is TGTGCCAGCAGTGACTCTAGGGACACCCAATACGAGCAGTACTTC.

The rearrangement links TRBV7-3 to TRBJ2-6, with no clear D. Looked up from germline, CDR1 is SGHTA and CDR2 is FQGTGA. The CDR3 spans 16 residues. The V and J ends lost 6 bases and 0 bases respectively, with 12 bases between them. The DNA for the CDR3 is TGTGCCAGCAGTTTTGGACGGAGCTCTGGGGCCAACGTCCTGACTTTC. It specifies CASSFGRSSGANVLTF.

This chain uses TRBV7-2 with TRBJ1-2, with TRBD1 matching 7 bases. There are 12 residues in the CDR3. Unmatched junction bases numbered 1, after V lost 5 bases and J lost 4 bases. CDR1 and CDR2 (germline): SGHTA, FQGNSA. CDR3 coding DNA: TGTGCCAGCAGCGGGACAGTCTATGGCTACACCTTC. Encoded protein: CASSGTVYGYTF.

This rearrangement joins TRBV29-1 to TRBJ2-1; the D gene is possibly TRBD1 (6 bases). The germline CDR1 and CDR2 sequences are SQVTM and ANQGSEA. The CDR3 contains 13 residues. The germline V and J ends were trimmed by 3 bases and 6 bases, with 12 bases remaining between them. This chain's CDR3 is CSVDRQGSNEQFF. The CDR3 DNA reads as TGCAGCGTTGACCGCCAGGGGAGCAATGAGCAGTTCTTC.

This clone was seen a single time. The chain uses TRBV7-3 and TRBJ2-1; D possibly matches TRBD1 or TRBD2 (5 bases each). CDR1 and CDR2 (germline): SGHTA, FQGTGA. This CDR3 has 16 residues. V lost 2 bases, J lost 4 bases, and 15 bases lay in between. The CDR3 DNA reads TGTGCCAGCAGCTTAGGGGGATCCCCCCAATACAATGAGCAGTTCTTC. It translates to CASSLGGSPQYNEQFF.

In nucleotides, the CDR3 is TGCGCCAGCAGCCTTGACAGGGTCGCCTACGAGCAGTACTTC. Translating gives CASSLDRVAYEQYF. The V gene is TRBV5-1, the J gene TRBJ2-7; 7 bases agree with TRBD1. The CDR3 contains 14 residues. The J segment lost 2 bases and the V segment lost 4 bases, leaving 6 bases of the junction unmatched. CDR1 SGHRS and CDR2 YFSETQ come from the germline V gene.

As regards this clone: This CDR3 is also generated by other DNA sequences in the sample. This chain uses TRBV6-5 with TRBJ2-3, with D uncertain. CDR1 is MNHEY and CDR2 is SVGAGI in the germline V gene. CDR3 size: 11 residues. The V gene lost 4 bases and the J gene lost 5 bases, with 4 bases spanning the gap. This chain's CDR3 is CASSFGDTQYF. CDR3 DNA sequence: TGTGCCAGCAGTTTCGGAGATACGCAGTATTTT.